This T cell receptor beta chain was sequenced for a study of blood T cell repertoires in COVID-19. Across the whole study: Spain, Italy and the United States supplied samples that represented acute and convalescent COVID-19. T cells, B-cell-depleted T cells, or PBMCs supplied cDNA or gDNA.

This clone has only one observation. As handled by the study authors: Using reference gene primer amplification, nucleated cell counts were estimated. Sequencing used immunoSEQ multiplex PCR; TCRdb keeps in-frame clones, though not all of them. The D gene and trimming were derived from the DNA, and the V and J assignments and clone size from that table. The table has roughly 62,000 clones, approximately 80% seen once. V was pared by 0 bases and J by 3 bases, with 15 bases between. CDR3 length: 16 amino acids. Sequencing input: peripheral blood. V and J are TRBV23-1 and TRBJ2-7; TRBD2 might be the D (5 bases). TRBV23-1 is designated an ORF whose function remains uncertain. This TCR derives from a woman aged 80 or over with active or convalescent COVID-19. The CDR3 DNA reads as TGCGCCAGCAGTCAATCGCGGTCCTTGAGGGACTACGAGCAGTACTTC. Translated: CASSQSRSLRDYEQYF.